What follows are 17 T cell receptor beta chains derived from one specimen sequenced in a study of blood T cell repertoires in COVID-19. Profiling relied on immunoSEQ multiplex PCR, and the TCRdb table lists in-frame clones only, not all of them. The table has 150,000 to 170,000 clones, roughly 88% seen once. The sample consisted of peripheral blood. These receptors were collected from a man aged 60 to 69 with COVID-19, enrolled during active disease.

This chain joins TRBV10-3 and TRBJ2-5, with D perhaps matching TRBD2 (7 bases). Trimming cost V 4 bases and J 2 bases, with 14 bases left between them. The CDR3 sequence is 15 residues long. Germline CDR1 reads ENHRY; CDR2 reads SYGVKD. Here the CDR3 reads CAISVGGGGQETQYF. CDR3 nucleotides: TGTGCCATCAGTGTGGGAGGGGGAGGACAAGAGACCCAGTACTTC.

V is TRBV12-5 and J is TRBJ2-5; 8 bases agree with TRBD2. V lost 6 bases to trimming and J lost 1 base; unmatched junction nucleotides: 4. CDR3 length: 14 residues. The germline CDR1 and CDR2 sequences are LGHNT and FRNRAP. The CDR3 here is CASGPSGGQETQYF. The CDR3 nucleotides read TGTGCTAGTGGCCCGAGCGGGGGCCAAGAGACCCAGTACTTC. Using reference TRBV12-5 and TRBJ2-5 for the parts outside the CDR3, the full variable domain is DARVTQTPRHKVTEMGQEVTMRCQPILGHNTVFWYRQTMMQGLELLAYFRNRAPLDDSGMPKDRFSAEMPDATLATLKIQPSEPRDSAVYFCASGPSGGQETQYFGPGTRLLVL.

This chain's CDR3 is CASSPTLWPSGGTYQETQYF. CDR3 nucleotide sequence: TGTGCCAGCAGCCCCACCCTCTGGCCTAGCGGGGGAACGTACCAAGAGACCCAGTACTTC. The chain joins TRBV3-1 (or the pseudogene TRBV3-2) to TRBJ2-5; 10 bases fit TRBD2. Germline V gene sequence: CDR1 LGHDT, CDR2 YNNKEL (reference sequence). The V segment lost 4 bases and the J segment 0 bases; nucleotides outside the gene matches: 17. CDR3 length: 20 amino acids.

This rearrangement joins TRBV7-2 to TRBJ2-2, with TRBD1 as a possible D gene (5 bases). CDR1 and CDR2 from the germline V gene are SGHTA and FQGNSA. The length of the CDR3 is 14 residues. V was trimmed by 6 bases and J by 6 bases, leaving 14 bases between them. The CDR3: CASRPEKGAGELFF. The CDR3 region has the DNA TGTGCCAGCAGACCTGAGAAAGGGGCCGGGGAGCTGTTTTTT.

This clone was seen a few times. V gene TRBV7-9 combines with J gene TRBJ2-1, with 14 bases matching TRBD2. CDR1 and CDR2 (germline): SEHNR, FQNEAQ (reference sequence). The CDR3 totals 17 residues. Trimming took 5 bases from V and 0 from J; bases not matched to a gene: 3. The CDR3 DNA reads TGTGCCAGCAGCCTTGGGACTAGCGGGAGCTCCTACAATGAGCAGTTCTTC. Amino acids: CASSLGTSGSSYNEQFF.

The rearrangement joins TRBV29-1 to TRBJ2-1; TRBD1 is a possible D gene (5 bases). The germline CDR1 and CDR2 sequences are SQVTM and ANQGSEA. Trimming removed 6 bases at V and 0 bases at J, with 15 bases between. The CDR3 extends over 15 amino acids. The chain's CDR3 is CSVRDRASSYNEQFF. The CDR3 DNA reads as TGCAGCGTCCGAGACAGAGCAAGCTCCTACAATGAGCAGTTCTTC.

V and J are TRBV18 and TRBJ2-3; the D gene is possibly TRBD2 (5 bases). Trimming removed 5 bases from V and 4 bases from J, with 22 bases in between. The CDR3 totals 17 residues. CDR1 KGHSH and CDR2 LQKENI come from the germline V gene. The CDR3 region has the DNA TGTGCCAGCTCATTAACCGAGATTCTAGCCAATGCAGATACGCAGTATTTT. Encoded protein: CASSLTEILANADTQYF.

The chain employs TRBV7-2 and TRBJ1-5; D is perhaps TRBD1 (6 bases). Germline lookup yields CDR1 SGHTA and CDR2 FQGNSA. The CDR3 covers 13 residues. Trimming removed 10 bases at V and 7 bases at J, with 17 bases between. CDR3 bases: TGTGCCACCTCGGAAGGGGGTAGGCAGCCCCAGCATTTT. Translation gives CATSEGGRQPQHF.

The rearrangement uses TRBV7-3 and TRBJ1-1, with 7 nucleotides matching TRBD1. J was trimmed by 3 bases and V by 3 bases; bases with no gene match: 4. Per germline, CDR1 SGHTA and CDR2 FQGTGA. CDR3 size: 14 residues. This CDR3 is CASSLEGAYTEAFF. Written as DNA, the CDR3 is TGTGCCAGCAGCTTGGAGGGGGCCTACACTGAAGCTTTCTTT.

The J gene is TRBJ2-3, the V gene TRBV2; 10 nucleotides align to TRBD2. Germline V gene lookup returns CDR1 SNHLY and CDR2 FYNNEI. The ends lost 4 bases at V and 4 bases at J; junction bases unmatched: 5. The CDR3 length is 15 residues. The CDR3 region has the DNA TGTGCCAGCAGTGGCAGCGGGGGGGCAGCAGATACGCAGTATTTT. It is translated as CASSGSGGAADTQYF.

J is TRBJ1-3 and V is TRBV3-1 (or the pseudogene TRBV3-2); 8 positions agree with TRBD1. The CDR3 totals 14 residues. Trimming removed 6 bases from V and 2 bases from J; junction bases left unmatched: 3. The germline V gene has CDR1 LGHDT and CDR2 YNNKEL (reference sequence). CDR3 sequence: CASSSTGAGNTIYF. CDR3 coding DNA: TGTGCCAGCAGTTCGACAGGGGCTGGAAACACCATATATTTT.

The chain links TRBV5-1 to TRBJ2-2, with 8 bases that match TRBD2. The ends lost 1 base at V and 7 bases at J; junction bases unmatched: 9. From germline, CDR1 is SGHRS and CDR2 YFSETQ. CDR3 size: 16 residues. DNA for the CDR3: TGCGCCAGCAGCTTGAGTATAGCGGGATTGGGCGGGGAGCTGTTTTTT. Translating it yields CASSLSIAGLGGELFF.

This clone was recorded only once. The gene calls are TRBV2 and TRBJ2-7, with a weak D call TRBD1 (6 bases). V lost 4 bases and J 0 bases, leaving 16 bases between the germline ends. Per the germline V gene, CDR1 is SNHLY and CDR2 is FYNNEI. There are 16 residues in the CDR3. CDR3 coding DNA: TGTGCCAGCAGTGTATCCAGGGGCCTTAGCTCCTACGAGCAGTACTTC. Translated: CASSVSRGLSSYEQYF.

The rearrangement links TRBV6-2 or TRBV6-3 to TRBJ2-7; no reliable D call. This CDR3 is 13 amino acids long. Trimming shortened V by 5 bases and J by 8 bases, and 16 bases separated the two germline ends. Germline-derived CDR1 and CDR2 are MNHEY and SVGEGT. This CDR3 is CASSRQPSRQQYF. The CDR3 bases are TGTGCCAGCAGTCGCCAGCCGTCTAGGCAGCAGTACTTC.

The chain combines TRBV7-9 with TRBJ2-5, with 11 bases fitting TRBD1. CDR3 length: 15 residues. With V trimmed by 3 bases and J by 4 bases, 4 bases remained unmatched. Germline values: CDR1 SEHNR, CDR2 FQNEAQ (reference sequence). The CDR3 region is CASSFGGTGGETQYF. Written as DNA, the CDR3 is TGTGCCAGCAGCTTTGGTGGGACAGGGGGAGAGACCCAGTACTTC.

This chain links TRBV2 with TRBJ1-2; the match to TRBD1 covers 7 bases. The CDR3 spans 13 residues. V lost 9 bases to trimming and J lost 0 bases; unmatched junction nucleotides: 4. Germline CDR1 SNHLY, CDR2 FYNNEI. Here the CDR3 DNA reads TGTGCCAGTCGGGACAGCACTAACTATGGCTACACCTTC. The encoded protein is CASRDSTNYGYTF.

The rearrangement joins TRBV7-2 to TRBJ1-5; tentatively, D is TRBD1 (5 bases). V was pared by 4 bases and J by 0 bases, with 13 bases between. This CDR3 has 16 amino acids. CDR1 SGHTA and CDR2 FQGNSA come from the germline V gene. The CDR3 loop is CASSSRRGGSNQPQHF. The CDR3 nucleotides are TGTGCCAGCAGCTCCCGTCGGGGGGGTAGCAATCAGCCCCAGCATTTT.